Reported below is one TCR beta chain. As yet, its antigen is unknown. This record comes from a study of T cell repertoires in cytomegalovirus infection. Study at large: Indicated by public TCR beta signatures were CMV infection and matching HLA type.

There are 15 residues in the CDR3. Trimming left V 5 bases short and J 8 bases short, with 22 bases between. Per the germline V gene, CDR1 is DFQATT and CDR2 is SNEGSKA (reference sequence). Study-wide results and caveats: CMV-specific HLA-C-restricted TCR beta clonotypes dominated the ex vivo response. Identification of carriers of CMV plus the relevant HLA was achieved through cumulative public TCR beta family frequency.

TCRdb independently ran MiXCR on the reads; one entry per CDR3 protein. Here the sample spans approximately 630,000 distinct CDR3 sequences, roughly a quarter being singletons. Sequencing input: CD8+ T cells from PBMCs. The chain employs TRBV20-1 and TRBJ2-1; no clear D. The TCR originated in a human donor in good health (CMV status not recorded). Some clones in this sample may be carry-over from other donors' samples. The CDR3 region has the DNA TGCAGTGCTTACTTTGGATATGGCGTATGGGATGAGCAGTTCTTC. It is translated as CSAYFGYGVWDEQFF.